One and the same sample provided the 9 T cell receptor beta chains below, sequenced in a study of blood T cells in healthy people across ages. Combining a sample-barcoded 5' primer with a J-beta primer mix, a second PCR ran for 7 to 11 cycles. TCRdb analysed the 5' RACE reads with MiXCR anew, one entry per CDR3 protein. The sample contains 1.8 million or so distinct CDR3 sequences, roughly two fifths of which appear only once. Sequencing was done on a sample of blood. All receptors derive from a human donor in good health.

This clonotype was counted only a few times. The chain couples TRBV5-6 to TRBJ2-1, with D possibly TRBD1 on 6 matching bases. The V end was cut by 0 bases, the J end by 10 bases, with 11 bases between. Per the germline V gene, CDR1 is SGHDT and CDR2 is YYEEEE. The CDR3 is made up of 13 amino acids. CDR3 sequence (DNA): TGTGCCAGCAGCTTGGCCGTCACAGGGGAGCAGTTCTTC. Protein: CASSLAVTGEQFF.

This clonotype was counted between two and nine times. The rearrangement joins TRBV7-2 to TRBJ2-7; 8 nucleotides line up with TRBD2. This CDR3 is 14 amino acids long. V lost 7 bases to trimming and J lost 3 bases; unmatched junction nucleotides: 8. Germline-derived CDR1 and CDR2 are SGHTA and FQGNSA. The CDR3 region is CASTRAGEGYEQYF. In DNA form, the CDR3 reads TGTGCCAGCACCCGAGCGGGGGAGGGCTACGAGCAGTACTTC. The entire variable domain, with the rest obtained from reference TRBV7-2 and TRBJ2-7, is as follows: GAGVSQSPSNKVTEKGKDVELRCDPISGHTALYWYRQSLGQGLEFLIYFQGNSAPDKSGLPSDRFSAERTGGSVSTLTIQRTQQEDSAVYLCASTRAGEGYEQYFGPGTRLTVT.

V usage is TRBV6-5 and J usage is TRBJ2-7, with D perhaps given as TRBD1 or TRBD2 (6 bases each). The CDR3 totals 15 residues. Deletions cut 0 bases from V and 3 bases from J, with 12 bases between. Germline CDR1 is MNHEY and CDR2 is SVGAGI. For the CDR3, the DNA is TGTGCCAGCAGTTACTCGGGGGGCTTGGGCTACGAGCAGTACTTC. It specifies CASSYSGGLGYEQYF.

The J gene is TRBJ1-2, the V gene TRBV29-1; D unresolved. Germline-derived CDR1 and CDR2 are SQVTM and ANQGSEA. The CDR3 runs to 13 residues. Trimming took off 5 bases at V and 0 bases at J, with 10 bases between the two ends. CDR3 DNA: TGCAGCGTTACGGGAACCTCTAACTATGGCTACACCTTC. Amino acids: CSVTGTSNYGYTF.

CDR3 protein: CASSLGVGGSYGYTF. CDR3 sequence (DNA): TGCGCCAGCAGCTTGGGCGTCGGGGGAAGCTATGGCTACACCTTC. The rearrangement links TRBV5-1 to TRBJ1-2; TRBD1 is a possible D gene (5 bases). Trimming pared 0 bases from V and 4 bases from J, leaving 13 bases between. The CDR3 sequence is 15 residues long. Germline-derived CDR1 and CDR2 are SGHRS and YFSETQ.

On this clonotype: An end of the junction does not agree with germline; a read error may underlie this. The gene calls are TRBV12-3 or TRBV12-4 and TRBJ2-6; possible D gene TRBD1, 6 bases. The CDR3 runs 16 residues. CDR3 sequence reads: CASTLGQFSGANVRTF. CDR3 in DNA: TGTGCCAGCACACTAGGACAGTTCTCTGGGGCCAACGTCCGGACTTTC.

This clonotype was seen a few times. The V call is TRBV4-1, the J call TRBJ1-1; no definite D call. The CDR3 runs 16 residues. Germline V gives CDR1 MGHRA, CDR2 YSYEKL. V lost 0 bases and J lost 6, with 17 bases in between. This CDR3 reads CASSQEIWEGWPEAFF. In nucleotides, the CDR3 is TGCGCCAGCAGCCAAGAAATATGGGAAGGATGGCCTGAAGCTTTCTTT.

The chain couples TRBV20-1 to TRBJ2-3, with 8 bases aligning to TRBD2. The germline V gene has CDR1 DFQATT and CDR2 SNEGSKA (reference sequence). The CDR3 totals 18 residues. The ends lost 5 bases at V and 0 bases at J; junction bases unmatched: 16. The CDR3 is CSAGGASGRRISTDTQYF. In nucleotides, the CDR3 is TGCAGTGCTGGGGGGGCTAGCGGGCGGCGTATCAGCACAGATACGCAGTATTTT.

V is TRBV6-2 or TRBV6-3 and J is TRBJ2-1; TRBD2 agrees at 10 bases. Germline V gives CDR1 MNHEY, CDR2 SVGEGT. J gave up 7 bases and V 5 bases, and 8 bases lay outside the gene matches. The CDR3 covers 15 residues. CDR3 amino acids: CASSPSGGKGNEQFF. DNA of the CDR3: TGTGCCAGCAGTCCTAGCGGGGGTAAGGGGAATGAGCAGTTCTTC.